The 24 T cell receptor beta chains in this list originate from one sample, sequenced in a study of CD8+CD57+ T cells in acquired aplastic anemia. Genomic DNA, the template, was used for profiling of the TCR beta VDJ and CDR3. TCRdb reprocessed the reads via MiXCR and lists one record per CDR3 protein. The top ten clones hold under 5% of a sample with approximately 380,000 distinct CDR3 sequences, 65% to 80% of them seen once. Sequenced: sorted CD4+, CD8+, or CD8+CD57+ T cells (not recorded which) from PBMCs. The receptor source for this set is a human donor in good health, serving as a control.

This clonotype was counted ten times or more. The gene calls are TRBV10-3 and TRBJ2-7; TRBD1 or TRBD2 may be the D gene (5 bases each). Per the germline V gene, CDR1 is ENHRY and CDR2 is SYGVKD. There are 17 residues in the CDR3. The V gene lost 11 bases and the J gene lost 3 bases, with 29 bases spanning the gap. The CDR3 loop is CAPDSGTDPPKLYEQYF. The CDR3 bases are TGTGCCCCCGATTCCGGGACGGATCCCCCGAAGCTCTACGAGCAGTACTTC.

The chain employs TRBV12-3 or TRBV12-4 and TRBJ2-1, with 10 nucleotides matching TRBD2. V shed 6 bases, J shed 4 bases, and the junction held 6 bases outside the gene matches. The CDR3 runs 15 residues. The CDR3 protein is CASSRSGGKYNEQFF. The CDR3 DNA reads as TGTGCCAGCAGCCGTAGCGGGGGGAAATACAATGAGCAGTTCTTC.

The chain carries TRBV20-1 and TRBJ2-2; no firm D call. The V and J ends lost 7 bases and 5 bases respectively, with 17 bases between them. CDR1 and CDR2 (germline): DFQATT, SNEGSKA (reference sequence). The CDR3 has 14 residues. CDR3 residues: CSVLPKIKTGELFF. The CDR3 bases are TGCAGTGTCCTCCCTAAGATAAAGACCGGGGAGCTGTTTTTT.

V and J are TRBV7-8 and TRBJ2-5; possibly TRBD2 for D (5 bases). V gave up 4 bases and J gave up 14 bases, with 26 bases separating them. CDR1 SGHVS and CDR2 FQNEAQ come from the germline V gene. This CDR3 spans 15 amino acids. As DNA, the CDR3 is TGTGCCAGCAGCTCTATCGGGGTCTGGAATATAGCGCATTACTTC. This codes for CASSSIGVWNIAHYF.

The chain has TRBV9 and TRBJ2-7; D remains unclear. V lost 3 bases and J lost 11, with 24 bases in between. The CDR3 runs 15 residues. Germline V gene sequence: CDR1 SGDLS, CDR2 YYNGEE. This CDR3 is CASSARHGKASEEYF. The CDR3 region has the DNA TGTGCCAGCAGCGCAAGACACGGCAAGGCCTCTGAAGAGTACTTC.

Concerning this clonotype itself: Because it lacks the conserved phenylalanine or tryptophan at the end, this CDR3 is likely a read error. Because the CDR3's place on the DNA is in doubt, the DNA is left out and the CDR3 is given as listed by TCRdb. The CDR3 spells CASRDSQLSPLHFGNG. The chain couples TRBV2 to TRBJ2-7; the table names TRBD2, a call not compared with the DNA. The CDR3 has 16 residues if both end residues are counted. Per germline, CDR1 SNHLY and CDR2 FYNNEI.

This clonotype came up many times. CDR3 residues: CASGQGAINTGELFF. CDR3 bases: TGCGCCAGCGGACAGGGGGCGATTAACACCGGGGAGCTGTTTTTT. This chain uses TRBV5-1 with TRBJ2-2; 11 bases align to TRBD1. Germline CDR1 SGHRS, CDR2 YFSETQ. The CDR3 runs to 15 residues. V shed 7 bases and J 2 bases; nucleotides not matched to a gene: 4.

This rearrangement joins TRBV7-2 to TRBJ2-3; 7 nucleotides agree with TRBD2. The CDR3 has 16 residues. CDR1 is SGHTA, CDR2 FQGNSA, per germline. The ends lost 5 bases at V and 3 bases at J; junction bases unmatched: 11. The CDR3 DNA sequence: TGTGCCAGCAGCCAAAGCGCCGGGACTATAACAGATACGCAGTATTTT. This sequence encodes CASSQSAGTITDTQYF.

This clonotype occurred many times. The rearrangement uses TRBV9 and TRBJ1-1; D call uncertain. Germline lookup yields CDR1 SGDLS and CDR2 YYNGEE. V was shortened by 1 base and J by 3 bases, with 7 bases between the two germline ends. The CDR3 length is 13 residues. The chain's CDR3 is CASSVRPYTEAFF. CDR3 in DNA: TGTGCCAGCAGCGTACGTCCGTACACTGAAGCTTTCTTT.

Details on this clonotype: The CDR3 end shows no conserved phenylalanine or tryptophan, and so a read error is likely. The limits of the CDR3 on the DNA are not certain, so only TCRdb's listed CDR3 is given. V is TRBV2 and J is TRBJ2-2; the table's D gene call, TRBD1, was not cross checked with the DNA. The CDR3 is 16 amino acids long, termini counted. The germline gives CDR1 SNHLY, CDR2 FYNNEI. The CDR3 spells CASSARDSFNEQLFGP.

This clonotype is a singleton in its sample. The J gene is TRBJ2-7, the V gene TRBV5-1; a possible D gene is TRBD2 (6 bases). Germline V CDR1 and CDR2: SGHRS, YFSETQ. The length of the CDR3 is 14 residues. V lost 4 bases, J lost 6 bases, and 17 bases lay in between. The CDR3 spells CASSPRTTNTEQYF. The CDR3 DNA follows: TGCGCCAGCAGCCCCAGGACTACCAACACCGAGCAGTACTTC. Together with reference TRBV5-1 and TRBJ2-7, the CDR3 gives the full variable domain: KAGVTQTPRYLIKTRGQQVTLSCSPISGHRSVSWYQQTPGQGLQFLFEYFSETQRNKGNFPGRFSGRQFSNSRSEMNVSTLELGDSALYLCASSPRTTNTEQYFGPGTRLTVT.

This clonotype has a count of ten or more. V is TRBV6-1 and J is TRBJ2-7; D assignment may be TRBD1 or TRBD2 (5 bases each). V dropped 11 bases and J dropped 4 bases, with 21 bases sitting between them. This CDR3 is built from 14 residues. The germline V gene encodes CDR1 MNHNS and CDR2 SASEGT. This CDR3 reads CASRYGTYPYEQYF. In nucleotides, the CDR3 is TGTGCCTCGAGGTACGGGACCTACCCGTACGAGCAGTACTTC.

The rearrangement joins TRBV5-4 to TRBJ2-7; no definite D call. The ends were cut back, 4 bases at V and 2 bases at J, with 10 bases in the middle. The CDR3 extends over 13 amino acids. Germline-derived CDR1 and CDR2 are SGHNT and YYREEE (reference sequence). CDR3 DNA: TGTGCCAGCAGCGAGACCAGCGCCTACGAGCAGTACTTC. Protein: CASSETSAYEQYF.

This rearrangement joins TRBV20-1 to TRBJ1-4; no firm D call. Deletions cut 2 bases from V and 6 bases from J, with 16 bases between. This CDR3 contains 15 residues. Germline lookup yields CDR1 DFQATT and CDR2 SNEGSKA (reference sequence). This CDR3 reads CSARLEGQAYEKLFF. DNA of the CDR3: TGCAGTGCTAGACTAGAAGGCCAGGCCTATGAAAAACTGTTTTTT.

Points on this clonotype: Being one base from a much bigger clone, this may be a read error. Because the CDR3 is missing its conserved closing phenylalanine or tryptophan, this is likely a read error. The chain has TRBV7-8 and TRBJ2-5, with 8 positions matching TRBD2. The CDR3 has 15 residues. Germline CDR1 reads SGHVS; CDR2 reads FQNEAQ. Unmatched junction bases numbered 10, after V lost 5 bases and J lost 5 bases. The CDR3 protein is CASSRPGTGGETQYL. As DNA, the CDR3 is TGTGCCAGCAGCCGTCCCGGGACGGGGGGGGAGACCCAGTACCTC.

With respect to this clonotype: Since no conserved phenylalanine or tryptophan closes the CDR3, a read error is the likely cause. No DNA is shown, since the ends of the CDR3 on it are uncertain; the CDR3 is the one TCRdb lists. The chain carries TRBV9 and TRBJ2-5; the table's D call, TRBD1, was not checked against the DNA. Germline CDR1 is SGDLS and CDR2 is YYNGEE. The CDR3 is 11 amino acids long, termini counted. The CDR3 loop is CASSYHGALNY.

Notes on this clonotype: The junction shows a germline mismatch at one end, possibly a read error. The chain couples TRBV10-2 to TRBJ2-3; 8 bases fit TRBD2. CDR1 and CDR2 (germline): WSHSY, SAAADI. CDR3 length: 15 amino acids. In DNA form, the CDR3 reads TGCGCCAGCACGGGGGGGGGGGCGGGGGCCGATGCGCTGTCTTTT. Amino acid sequence: CASTGGGAGADALSF.

The rearrangement uses TRBV7-2 and TRBJ2-5, with unresolved D. The CDR3 sequence is 15 residues long. The ends were cut back, 5 bases at V and 14 bases at J, with 27 bases in the middle. CDR1 and CDR2 from the germline V gene are SGHTA and FQGNSA. DNA of the CDR3: TGTGCCAGCAGCCCCGATACGGGCCAAGAGACCCAGTACTACTTC. Translation gives CASSPDTGQETQYYF.

A remark on this clonotype: One end of the junction fails to match germline, which may point to a read error. The J gene is TRBJ1-4, the V gene TRBV29-1; D gene unclear. The length of the CDR3 is 15 residues. Germline CDR1 and CDR2: SQVTM and ANQGSEA. For the CDR3, the DNA is TGCAGCGTTGAGGATTTACAGCCGGCCAGTGAAAGACTGTTTTTT. Encoded protein: CSVEDLQPASERLFF.

This clonotype was recorded at least ten times. This chain uses TRBV2 with TRBJ2-2, with 11 positions matching TRBD1. The CDR3 length is 15 residues. CDR1 SNHLY and CDR2 FYNNEI come from the germline V gene. After removal of 6 bases from V and 5 bases from J, the junction contained 5 bases not matched to a gene. The CDR3 DNA reads TGTGCCAGCAGGCGGACAGGGGGCAATACCGGGGAGCTGTTTTTT. This translates into CASRRTGGNTGELFF.

At least ten counts were recorded for this clonotype. The V call is TRBV19, the J call TRBJ1-2; D unclear. Germline CDR1 is LNHDA and CDR2 is SQIVND (reference sequence). CDR3 length: 13 residues. The V and J ends lost 7 bases and 8 bases respectively, with 17 bases between them. CDR3 DNA: TGTGCCAGTAACCTCAACATGGAAAGCGGCTACACCTTC. Translating it yields CASNLNMESGYTF.

Concerning this clonotype itself: At one end, the junction sequence differs from germline, possibly due to a read error. The rearrangement joins TRBV9 to TRBJ1-6; D uncertain. The germline V gene has CDR1 SGDLS and CDR2 YYNGEE. CDR3 length equals 14 residues. DNA for the CDR3: TGTGCCAGCAGCGGAGACCCAGCAGACTATCCCCACCACTTT. It yields the protein CASSGDPADYPHHF.

The V and J genes are TRBV20-1 and TRBJ2-3; D is perhaps TRBD2 (6 bases). TRBJ2-5 explains the end of the DNA better; the J call may be wrong. The CDR3 has 14 residues. Germline CDR1 reads DFQATT; CDR2 reads SNEGSKA (reference sequence). The CDR3 is CSARDHAGLETQYF. CDR3 nucleotides: TGCAGTGCTAGAGATCACGCGGGGTTAGAGACCCAGTACTTC.

This clonotype appeared a single time. DNA of the CDR3: TGTGCCAGCAGCTTGGGTAGTGCATCCTACGAGCAGTACTTC. Protein sequence: CASSLGSASYEQYF. V is TRBV5-6 and J is TRBJ2-7, with no clear D. In germline, CDR1 is SGHDT, CDR2 YYEEEE. CDR3 size: 14 residues. V dropped 0 bases and J dropped 1 base, with 8 bases sitting between them.